This TCR beta chain is drawn from a study of T cell responses to AZD1222 COVID-19 vaccine. Overall study findings and caveats: Repertoire collection took place solely once the T cell response had peaked. Along spike, vaccine-associated CD4 TCRs were found throughout, with dominance at 160-218 and 743-854. It should be noted that donors were predominantly white British and more often female, and clonal diversity was possibly underestimated. Targets within unmutated variant regions were reportedly found for nearly half of spike-specific TCRs.

As concerns this clone: Its antigen remains unknown.

The trim removed 2 bases at V and 0 bases at J, leaving 4 bases unmatched. Germline CDR1 and CDR2: MDHEN and SYDVKM. CDR3 length: 16 amino acids. Data came from immunoSEQ multiplex PCR; TCRdb stores just in-frame clones and leaves some out. There are about 54,000 clones in the sample; around nine tenths occur only once, and 3% to 4.5% lies in the top ten. This material consisted of peripheral blood, taken on day 0 of AZD1222 vaccination. The chain has TRBV28 and TRBJ1-2; 9 positions match TRBD1. The source is an adult in good health. The CDR3, as DNA: TGTGCCAGCAGTTTAGGGACAGGGCTGACTAACTATGGCTACACCTTC. Amino acid sequence: CASSLGTGLTNYGYTF.